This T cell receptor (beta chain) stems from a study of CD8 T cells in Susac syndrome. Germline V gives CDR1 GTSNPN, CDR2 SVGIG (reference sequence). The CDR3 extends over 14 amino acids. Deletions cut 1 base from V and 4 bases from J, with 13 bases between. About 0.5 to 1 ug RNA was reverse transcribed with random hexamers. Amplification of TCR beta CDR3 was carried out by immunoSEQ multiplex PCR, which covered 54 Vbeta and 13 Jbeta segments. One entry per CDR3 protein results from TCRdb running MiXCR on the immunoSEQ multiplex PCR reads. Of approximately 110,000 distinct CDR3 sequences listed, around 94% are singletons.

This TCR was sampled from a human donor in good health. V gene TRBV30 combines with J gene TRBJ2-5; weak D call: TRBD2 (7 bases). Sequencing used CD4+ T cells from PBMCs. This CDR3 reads CAWSEARGGETQYF. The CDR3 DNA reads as TGTGCCTGGAGTGAGGCTAGGGGGGGAGAGACCCAGTACTTC.